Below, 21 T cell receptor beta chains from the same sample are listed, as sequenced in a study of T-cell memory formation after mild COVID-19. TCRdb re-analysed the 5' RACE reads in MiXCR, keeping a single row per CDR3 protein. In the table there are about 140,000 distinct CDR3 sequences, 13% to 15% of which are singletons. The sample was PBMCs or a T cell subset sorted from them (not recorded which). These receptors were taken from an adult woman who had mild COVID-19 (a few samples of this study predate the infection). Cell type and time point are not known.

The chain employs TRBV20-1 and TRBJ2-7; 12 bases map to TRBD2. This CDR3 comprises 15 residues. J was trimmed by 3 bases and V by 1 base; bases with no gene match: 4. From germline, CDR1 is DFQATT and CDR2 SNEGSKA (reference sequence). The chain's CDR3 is CSARGGLAGLYEQYF. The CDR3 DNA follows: TGCAGTGCTAGAGGAGGACTAGCGGGACTCTACGAGCAGTACTTC.

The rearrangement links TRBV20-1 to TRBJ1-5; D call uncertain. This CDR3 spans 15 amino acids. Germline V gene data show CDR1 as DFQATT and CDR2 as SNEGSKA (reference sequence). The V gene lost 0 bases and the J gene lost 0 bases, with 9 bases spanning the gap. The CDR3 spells CSARDLVSSNQPQHF. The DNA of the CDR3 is TGCAGTGCTAGAGATCTAGTGAGTAGCAATCAGCCCCAGCATTTT.

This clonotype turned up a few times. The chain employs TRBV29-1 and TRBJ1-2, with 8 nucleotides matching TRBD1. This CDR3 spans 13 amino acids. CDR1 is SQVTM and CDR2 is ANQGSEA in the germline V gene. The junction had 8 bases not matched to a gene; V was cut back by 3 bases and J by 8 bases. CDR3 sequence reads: CSVDAGGAEGYTF. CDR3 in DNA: TGCAGCGTTGACGCAGGGGGCGCGGAAGGCTACACCTTC.

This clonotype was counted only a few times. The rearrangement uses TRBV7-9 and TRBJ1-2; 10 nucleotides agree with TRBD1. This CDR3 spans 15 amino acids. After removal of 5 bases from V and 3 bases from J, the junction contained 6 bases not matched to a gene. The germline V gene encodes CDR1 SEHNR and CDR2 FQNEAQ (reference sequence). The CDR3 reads CASSPGTGEHYGYTF. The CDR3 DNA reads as TGTGCCAGCAGCCCCGGGACAGGGGAACACTATGGCTACACCTTC.

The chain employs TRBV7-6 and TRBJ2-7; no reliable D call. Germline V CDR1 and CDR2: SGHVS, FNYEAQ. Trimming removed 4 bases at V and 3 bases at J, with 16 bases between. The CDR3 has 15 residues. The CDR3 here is CASSSRIAGVYEQYF. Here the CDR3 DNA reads TGTGCCAGCAGCTCGCGGATCGCCGGAGTCTACGAGCAGTACTTC.

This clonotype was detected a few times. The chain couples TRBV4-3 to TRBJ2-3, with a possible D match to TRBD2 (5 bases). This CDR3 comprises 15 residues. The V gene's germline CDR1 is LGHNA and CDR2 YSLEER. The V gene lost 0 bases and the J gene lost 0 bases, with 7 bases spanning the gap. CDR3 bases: TGCGCCAGCAGCCAAGACAGGAGGAGCACAGATACGCAGTATTTT. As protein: CASSQDRRSTDTQYF.

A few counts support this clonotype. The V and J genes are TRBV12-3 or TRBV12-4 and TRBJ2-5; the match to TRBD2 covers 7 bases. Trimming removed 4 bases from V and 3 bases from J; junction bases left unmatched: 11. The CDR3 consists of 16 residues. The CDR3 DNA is TGTGCCAGCAGTTCGCCGACTAGCACGGGGGAAGAGACCCAGTACTTC. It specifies CASSSPTSTGEETQYF.

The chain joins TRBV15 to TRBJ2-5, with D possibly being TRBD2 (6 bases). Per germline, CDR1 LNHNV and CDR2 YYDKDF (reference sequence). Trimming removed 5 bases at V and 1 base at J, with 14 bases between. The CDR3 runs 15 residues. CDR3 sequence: CATSLRSGVQETQYF. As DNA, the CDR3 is TGTGCCACCAGCCTACGTAGCGGAGTCCAAGAGACCCAGTACTTC. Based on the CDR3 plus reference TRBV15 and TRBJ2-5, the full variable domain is DAMVIQNPRYQVTQFGKPVTLSCSQTLNHNVMYWYQQKSSQAPKLLFHYYDKDFNNEADTPDNFQSRRPNTSFCFLDIRSPGLGDTAMYLCATSLRSGVQETQYFGPGTRLLVL.

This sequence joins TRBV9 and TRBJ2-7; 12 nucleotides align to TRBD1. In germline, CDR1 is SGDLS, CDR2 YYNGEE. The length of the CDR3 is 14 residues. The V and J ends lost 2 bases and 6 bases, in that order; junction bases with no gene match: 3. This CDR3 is CASSVGDRGREQYF. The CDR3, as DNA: TGTGCCAGCAGCGTTGGGGACAGGGGGCGCGAGCAGTACTTC.

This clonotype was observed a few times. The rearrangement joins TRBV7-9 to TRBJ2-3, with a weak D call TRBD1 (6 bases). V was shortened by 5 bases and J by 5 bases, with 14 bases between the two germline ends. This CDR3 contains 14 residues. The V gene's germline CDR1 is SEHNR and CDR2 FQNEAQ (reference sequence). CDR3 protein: CASSISTGIDTQYF. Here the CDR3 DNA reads TGTGCCAGCAGCATTTCTACAGGGATAGATACGCAGTATTTT.

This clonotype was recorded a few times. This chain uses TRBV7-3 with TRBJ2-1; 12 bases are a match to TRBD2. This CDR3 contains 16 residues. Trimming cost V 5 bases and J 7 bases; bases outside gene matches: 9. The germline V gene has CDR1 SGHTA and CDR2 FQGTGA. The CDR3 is CASSLTLAGGRNEQFF. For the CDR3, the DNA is TGTGCCAGCAGCCTTACCCTAGCGGGGGGGCGGAATGAGCAGTTCTTC.

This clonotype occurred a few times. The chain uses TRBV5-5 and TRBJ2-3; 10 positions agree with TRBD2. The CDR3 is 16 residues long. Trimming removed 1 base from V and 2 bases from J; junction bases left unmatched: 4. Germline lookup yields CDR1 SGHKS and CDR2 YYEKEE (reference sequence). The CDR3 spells CASSLILAGITDTQYF. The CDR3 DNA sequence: TGTGCCAGCAGCTTGATACTAGCGGGGATCACAGATACGCAGTATTTT.

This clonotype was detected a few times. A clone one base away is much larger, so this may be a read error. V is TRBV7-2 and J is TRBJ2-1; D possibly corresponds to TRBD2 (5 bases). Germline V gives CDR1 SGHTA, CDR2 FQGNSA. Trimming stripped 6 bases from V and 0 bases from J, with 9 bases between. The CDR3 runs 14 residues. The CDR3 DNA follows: TGTGCCAGCAGTTGGGAGAGCTCCTACAATGAGCAGTTCTTC. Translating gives CASSWESSYNEQFF.

CDR3 in DNA: TGTGCCAGCAGCTTATATGCGGGGAACACTGAAGCTTTCTTT. This translates into CASSLYAGNTEAFF. The chain carries TRBV7-7 and TRBJ1-1; D gene ambiguous. Per germline, CDR1 SSHAT and CDR2 FNYEAQ (reference sequence). V was pared by 2 bases and J by 1 base, with 8 bases between. The CDR3 has 14 amino acids.

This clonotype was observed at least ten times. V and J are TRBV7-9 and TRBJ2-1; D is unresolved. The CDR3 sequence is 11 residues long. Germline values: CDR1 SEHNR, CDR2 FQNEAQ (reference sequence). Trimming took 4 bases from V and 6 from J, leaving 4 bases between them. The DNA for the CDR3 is TGTGCCAGCAGCTCCAGCAATGAGCAGTTCTTC. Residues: CASSSSNEQFF.

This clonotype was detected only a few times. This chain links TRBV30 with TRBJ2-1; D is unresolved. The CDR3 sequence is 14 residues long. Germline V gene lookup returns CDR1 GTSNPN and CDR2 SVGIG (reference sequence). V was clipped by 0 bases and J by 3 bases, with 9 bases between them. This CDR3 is CAWSVSSDYNEQFF. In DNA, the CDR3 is TGTGCCTGGAGTGTTTCCTCAGACTACAATGAGCAGTTCTTC.

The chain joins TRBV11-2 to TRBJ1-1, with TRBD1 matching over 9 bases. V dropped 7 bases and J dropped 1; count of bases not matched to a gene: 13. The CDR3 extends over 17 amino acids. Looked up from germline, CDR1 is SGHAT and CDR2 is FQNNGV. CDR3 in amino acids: CASTPLRDRDANTEAFF. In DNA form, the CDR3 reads TGTGCCAGCACCCCTCTACGGGACAGGGACGCGAACACTGAAGCTTTCTTT.

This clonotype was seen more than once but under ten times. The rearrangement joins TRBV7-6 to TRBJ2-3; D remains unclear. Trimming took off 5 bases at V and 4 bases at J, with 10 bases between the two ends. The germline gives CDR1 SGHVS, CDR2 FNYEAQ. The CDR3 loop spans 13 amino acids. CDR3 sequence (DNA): TGTGCCAGCAGCCGTACTCCCTCAGATACGCAGTATTTT. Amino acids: CASSRTPSDTQYF.

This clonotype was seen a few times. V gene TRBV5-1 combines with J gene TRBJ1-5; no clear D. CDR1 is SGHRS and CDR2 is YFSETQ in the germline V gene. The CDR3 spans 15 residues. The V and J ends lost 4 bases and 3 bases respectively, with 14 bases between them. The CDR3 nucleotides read TGCGCCAGCAGCCCCGAGCCCCTTCCCAATCAGCCCCAGCATTTT. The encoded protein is CASSPEPLPNQPQHF.

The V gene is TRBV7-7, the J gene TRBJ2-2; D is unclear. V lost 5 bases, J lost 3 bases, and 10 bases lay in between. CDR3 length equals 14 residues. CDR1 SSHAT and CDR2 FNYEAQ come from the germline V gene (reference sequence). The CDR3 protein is CASSPGVYTGELFF. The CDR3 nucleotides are TGTGCCAGCAGCCCTGGGGTCTACACCGGGGAGCTGTTTTTT.

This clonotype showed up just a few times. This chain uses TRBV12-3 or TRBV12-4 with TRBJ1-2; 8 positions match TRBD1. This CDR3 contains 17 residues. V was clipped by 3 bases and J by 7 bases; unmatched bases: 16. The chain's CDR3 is CASSLLLNPGQGIGYTF. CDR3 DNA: TGTGCCAGCAGTTTGTTATTGAACCCCGGACAGGGTATTGGCTACACCTTC.